The clone carrying this T cell receptor (beta chain) is a singleton in its sample. Using immunoSEQ multiplex PCR, the repertoire was profiled, and TCRdb retains in-frame clones only, with some absent. In the table there are fewer than 100,000 clones, 90% to 97% of which are singletons. The sample originates from a study of technical replicates of blood from a few donors. V was cut by 9 bases and J by 4 bases, with 9 bases left in between. From germline, CDR1 is SEHNR and CDR2 FQNEAQ (reference sequence). The CDR3 length is 11 residues. This clonotype was obtained from a human donor in good health. The V call is TRBV7-9, the J call TRBJ1-1; a weak D match, TRBD1 (5 bases). The material sequenced was T cells isolated from PBMCs. The CDR3 DNA follows: TGTGCCAGTATCAGGGTCACTGAAGCTTTCTTT. Translated, it gives CASIRVTEAFF.